The rows below give T cell receptor beta chains drawn from one sample of a study of breast tumors, draining lymph nodes, adjacent tissues. Using its own MiXCR run on the multiplex PCR reads, TCRdb lists one record per CDR3 protein. The sample yields over 250,000 distinct CDR3 sequences, over 25% seen once. The sequenced sample consisted of axillary lymph node tissue. These receptors were obtained from a female donor with breast cancer. Some clones in this sample may be carry-over from other donors' samples. The CDR3 runs from the conserved cysteine through the conserved F or W. The D gene is left open where the match is weak. Expanded clones get a size class; other rows say once, few or many, or leave the size out.

v_call: TRBV7-2; d_call: NA; j_call: TRBJ1-1; clone_size: few; cdr3_nt: TGTGCCAGCAGCTTAGTGGGGGTCACTGAAGCTTTCTTT; cdr3_aa: CASSLVGVTEAFF
v_call: TRBV19; d_call: TRBD1; j_call: TRBJ2-3; clone_size: many; cdr3_nt: TGTGCCAGTAGTGGACAGGGGGTCCGCACAGATACGCAGTATTTT; cdr3_aa: CASSGQGVRTDTQYF
v_call: TRBV12-3/TRBV12-4; d_call: TRBD1; j_call: TRBJ2-7; clone_size: few; cdr3_nt: TGTGCCAGCAGTTTCGGCGGGACAGGTACCTACGAGCAGTACTTC; cdr3_aa: CASSFGGTGTYEQYF
v_call: TRBV6-6; d_call: TRBD1; j_call: TRBJ2-5; clone_size: few; cdr3_nt: TGTGCCAGCAGGCCAGGGGGCAAAGAGACCCAGTACTTC; cdr3_aa: CASRPGGKETQYF
v_call: TRBV29-1; d_call: TRBD2; j_call: TRBJ2-5; clone_size: many; cdr3_nt: TGCAGCGCAGGAGGACTAGCGGGAGGGCCGGGAGAGACCCAGTACTTC; cdr3_aa: CSAGGLAGGPGETQYF
v_call: TRBV5-1; d_call: NA; j_call: TRBJ1-2; clone_size: many; cdr3_nt: TGCGCCAGCAGCACCTGGGAAGGCGCCTATGGCTACACCTTC; cdr3_aa: CASSTWEGAYGYTF
v_call: TRBV30; d_call: NA; j_call: TRBJ2-7; clone_size: few; cdr3_nt: TGTGCCTGGACGGAGGGGGGCCCCTACGAGCAGTACTTC; cdr3_aa: CAWTEGGPYEQYF
v_call: TRBV20-1; d_call: TRBD2; j_call: TRBJ2-1; clone_size: few; cdr3_nt: TGCAGTGCTAGAGTCCCTACTAGCGGGGCTGAGCAGTTCTTC; cdr3_aa: CSARVPTSGAEQFF
v_call: TRBV6-2/TRBV6-3; d_call: TRBD2; j_call: TRBJ2-7; clone_size: few; cdr3_nt: TGTGCCAGCAGTTATATTAGCGGGAGGGCCTCTGGTATCTACGAGCAGTACTTC; cdr3_aa: CASSYISGRASGIYEQYF
v_call: TRBV7-8; d_call: TRBD2; j_call: TRBJ2-7; clone_size: many; cdr3_nt: TGTGCCAGCAGCGAACGGACTAGCGGGAGTATACTCGAGCAGTACTTC; cdr3_aa: CASSERTSGSILEQYF
v_call: TRBV6-4; d_call: TRBD2; j_call: TRBJ2-7; clone_size: many; cdr3_nt: TGTGCCAGCAGTGATCCGCTCCCCCTAGGGAGCGGGAGGGTTAGCGAGCAGTACTTC; cdr3_aa: CASSDPLPLGSGRVSEQYF
v_call: TRBV3-1; d_call: NA; j_call: TRBJ2-3; clone_size: NA; cdr3_nt: TGTGCCAGCAGACCCGGGGGCACAGGTACGCAGTATTTT; cdr3_aa: CASRPGGTGTQYF
v_call: TRBV10-3; d_call: NA; j_call: TRBJ1-2; clone_size: many; cdr3_nt: TGTGCCATCACCAGGGACCAAACTAACTATGGCTACACCTTC; cdr3_aa: CAITRDQTNYGYTF
v_call: TRBV6-1; d_call: NA; j_call: TRBJ1-2; clone_size: once; cdr3_nt: TGTGCCAGCAGTGAAACTGTACAGACCTATGGCTACACCTTC; cdr3_aa: CASSETVQTYGYTF
v_call: TRBV20-1; d_call: NA; j_call: TRBJ2-1; clone_size: many; cdr3_nt: TGCAGTGCTAGTAGTTTTAATGAGCAGTTCTTC; cdr3_aa: CSASSFNEQFF
v_call: TRBV19; d_call: NA; j_call: TRBJ1-5; clone_size: NA; cdr3_nt: TGTGCCAGTAGTACGGACGGGGGGGGACATCAGCCCCAGCATTTT; cdr3_aa: CASSTDGGGHQPQHF
v_call: TRBV24-1; d_call: TRBD1; j_call: TRBJ1-6; clone_size: many; cdr3_nt: TGTGCCACCAGTGAACGGGACAGGGTAGGGTCACCCCTCCACTTT; cdr3_aa: CATSERDRVGSPLHF
v_call: TRBV20-1; d_call: TRBD1; j_call: TRBJ1-6; clone_size: NA; cdr3_nt: TGCAGTGCTTGGACAGGAGGCAGCTCACCCCTCCACTTT; cdr3_aa: CSAWTGGSSPLHF
v_call: TRBV20-1; d_call: TRBD2; j_call: TRBJ2-5; clone_size: many; cdr3_nt: TGCAGTGCTGACCATACTAGCGGACAAGAGACCCAGTACTTC; cdr3_aa: CSADHTSGQETQYF
v_call: TRBV25-1; d_call: NA; j_call: TRBJ2-3; clone_size: NA; cdr3_nt: TGTGCCAGCACCCTAGCTGGAACAGATACGCAGTATTTT; cdr3_aa: CASTLAGTDTQYF
v_call: TRBV20-1; d_call: NA; j_call: TRBJ2-5; clone_size: many; cdr3_nt: TGCAGTGCTAGACTATCTGGGGGAATTACGGAGACCCAGTACTTC; cdr3_aa: CSARLSGGITETQYF
v_call: TRBV2; d_call: NA; j_call: TRBJ1-5; clone_size: many; cdr3_nt: TGTGCCAGCAGTGAAGCGTGGGGGATTCAGCCCCAGCATTTT; cdr3_aa: CASSEAWGIQPQHF
v_call: TRBV6-5; d_call: NA; j_call: TRBJ2-7; clone_size: NA; cdr3_nt: TGTGCCAGCAGTCCCGGGGCAAATACCTACGAGCAGTACTTC; cdr3_aa: CASSPGANTYEQYF
v_call: TRBV28; d_call: NA; j_call: TRBJ1-2; clone_size: NA; cdr3_nt: TGTGCCAGCAGTTTATTCCAGGATTACATACGGGGCTACACCTTC; cdr3_aa: CASSLFQDYIRGYTF
v_call: TRBV27; d_call: NA; j_call: TRBJ1-2; clone_size: few; cdr3_nt: TGTGCCAGCAGTGATCGGACGGGCCGTGGCTACACCTTC; cdr3_aa: CASSDRTGRGYTF
v_call: TRBV7-2; d_call: TRBD2; j_call: TRBJ2-5; clone_size: NA; cdr3_nt: TGTGCCAGCAGCTTAGCGGGACTAGCGGGGGGGGCCCAGTACTTC; cdr3_aa: CASSLAGLAGGAQYF
v_call: TRBV3-1; d_call: TRBD1; j_call: TRBJ1-1; clone_size: NA; cdr3_nt: TGTGCCAGCAGCCTAAGGGGACAGGGCGGCACTGAAGCTTTCTTT; cdr3_aa: CASSLRGQGGTEAFF
v_call: TRBV5-4; d_call: NA; j_call: TRBJ2-5; clone_size: many; cdr3_nt: TGTGTCAGCAGCTCGAGAGAGACCCAGTACTTC; cdr3_aa: CVSSSRETQYF
v_call: TRBV7-2; d_call: TRBD1; j_call: TRBJ1-4; clone_size: many; cdr3_nt: TGTGCCAGCAGCATCGGACAGGCCTCTAATGAAAAACTGTTTTTT; cdr3_aa: CASSIGQASNEKLFF
v_call: TRBV20-1; d_call: TRBD2; j_call: TRBJ2-7; clone_size: many; cdr3_nt: TGCAGTGCTAGAGACAGCGGGAGACACTACGAGCAGTACTTC; cdr3_aa: CSARDSGRHYEQYF
v_call: TRBV19; d_call: NA; j_call: TRBJ1-6; clone_size: many; cdr3_nt: TGTGCCAGTAGTATGAGTATTGGTATGCGGCCAAATTCACCCCTCCACTTT; cdr3_aa: CASSMSIGMRPNSPLHF
v_call: TRBV12-3/TRBV12-4; d_call: TRBD2; j_call: TRBJ2-7; clone_size: few; cdr3_nt: TGTGCCAGCAGTTTCGGGCCCTCTAGCGGGAGCGTCTACGAGCAGTACTTC; cdr3_aa: CASSFGPSSGSVYEQYF
v_call: TRBV6-4; d_call: NA; j_call: TRBJ1-5; clone_size: few; cdr3_nt: TGTGCCAGCAGTTTTTCCGGGGCGTCCATCCAGCCCCAGCATTTT; cdr3_aa: CASSFSGASIQPQHF
v_call: TRBV15; d_call: TRBD1; j_call: TRBJ1-1; clone_size: NA; cdr3_nt: TGTGCCACCAGGGTACAGGGGGCGGTCACTGAAGCTTTCTTT; cdr3_aa: CATRVQGAVTEAFF
v_call: TRBV20-1; d_call: NA; j_call: TRBJ2-4; clone_size: NA; cdr3_nt: TGCAGTGCTAGCCCCCTCACCTTTAGCGAGAGAGGGACCAAAAACATTCAGTACTTC; cdr3_aa: CSASPLTFSERGTKNIQYF
v_call: TRBV2; d_call: NA; j_call: TRBJ2-1; clone_size: many; cdr3_nt: TGTGCCAGCAGCGTACGGGGGAGGGGGGCCTACAATGAGCAGTTCTTC; cdr3_aa: CASSVRGRGAYNEQFF
v_call: TRBV28; d_call: NA; j_call: TRBJ1-2; clone_size: many; cdr3_nt: TGTGCCAGCAGTCCGGGACTGACCTATGGCTACACCTTC; cdr3_aa: CASSPGLTYGYTF
v_call: TRBV19; d_call: NA; j_call: TRBJ2-5; clone_size: many; cdr3_nt: TGTGCCAGTAGTATGGGCCACCGAAGGACCCAGTACTTC; cdr3_aa: CASSMGHRRTQYF
v_call: TRBV30; d_call: NA; j_call: TRBJ2-2; clone_size: few; cdr3_nt: TGTGCCTCCAGGGGGGACACCGGGGAGCTGTTTTTT; cdr3_aa: CASRGDTGELFF
v_call: TRBV9; d_call: TRBD2; j_call: TRBJ2-7; clone_size: NA; cdr3_nt: TGTGCCAGCAGCGTGGGGACTAGCAGATACGAGCAGTCCTTC; cdr3_aa: CASSVGTSRYEQSF
v_call: TRBV10-3; d_call: NA; j_call: TRBJ1-6; clone_size: many; cdr3_nt: TGTGCCATCAGTGAGGTGGCAGATAATTCACCCCTCCACTTT; cdr3_aa: CAISEVADNSPLHF
v_call: TRBV6-1; d_call: NA; j_call: TRBJ2-5; clone_size: NA; cdr3_nt: TGTGCCAGCAGCCCCTTCTCTAGGTGGGAGACCCAGTACTTC; cdr3_aa: CASSPFSRWETQYF
v_call: TRBV3-1; d_call: NA; j_call: TRBJ2-1; clone_size: NA; cdr3_nt: TGTGCCAGCAGCCAAGATTCCAGTGGGGGGTCGCAGTTCTTC; cdr3_aa: CASSQDSSGGSQFF
v_call: TRBV11-2; d_call: TRBD2; j_call: TRBJ2-3; clone_size: many; cdr3_nt: TGTGCCAGCAGCTCGGGGTCGACTAGCAAAGCAGATACGCAGTATTTT; cdr3_aa: CASSSGSTSKADTQYF
v_call: TRBV19; d_call: TRBD2; j_call: TRBJ2-3; clone_size: many; cdr3_nt: TGTGCCAGTAGGGCTAGCGGGATGGTGGATACGCAGTATTTT; cdr3_aa: CASRASGMVDTQYF
v_call: TRBV30; d_call: NA; j_call: TRBJ2-7; clone_size: NA; cdr3_nt: TGTGCCTGGGGATTTGATAGCGCGAGCTCCTACGAGCAGTACTTC; cdr3_aa: CAWGFDSASSYEQYF
v_call: TRBV21-1; d_call: NA; j_call: TRBJ2-3; clone_size: NA; cdr3_nt: TGTGCCACCAGCAATAGGCAGGGAAGAAGCACAGATACGCAGTATTTT; cdr3_aa: CATSNRQGRSTDTQYF
v_call: TRBV20-1; d_call: TRBD1; j_call: TRBJ2-2; clone_size: many; cdr3_nt: TGCAGTGCTAGACCCTTGACAGGGGGCACCGGGGAGCTGTTTTTT; cdr3_aa: CSARPLTGGTGELFF